This TCR beta chain was identified during a study of blood T cell repertoires in COVID-19. The assay was immunoSEQ multiplex PCR, and TCRdb's table has in-frame clones only and misses some. The sample has about 270,000 clones, approximately 86% seen once. In germline, CDR1 is KGHSH, CDR2 LQKENI. The CDR3 covers 13 residues. V was trimmed by 1 base and J by 6 bases, leaving 8 bases between them. The chain joins TRBV18 to TRBJ2-3; D is unclear. Material for sequencing was peripheral blood. This TCR came from a middle-aged man with active or convalescent COVID-19. CDR3 DNA: TGTGCCAGCTCACCACAGCCCCGGGATACGCAGTATTTT. Translating gives CASSPQPRDTQYF.